The sequence of this T cell receptor beta chain was determined in a study of shared clonotypes between healthy human individuals. Across the study: Donor ages ranged 18 to 49 years: a couple of women, a few men.

Some clones are missing from TCRdb's copy, which holds only in-frame ones; the method was immunoSEQ multiplex PCR. This sample has about 2.5 million clones, with 85% to 95% found just once. Germline V gene lookup returns CDR1 LNHDA and CDR2 SQIVND (reference sequence). V dropped 1 base and J dropped 2 bases, with 12 bases sitting between them. CDR3 length equals 15 residues. This clone occurred once. Antigen specificity is unknown. Whole-study findings and limits: A handful of donors held about 5% of naive CD4 clonotypes in common.

Source material: naive CD4+ T cells from PBMCs. Sample subset: CD45RA+ positively selected. This rearrangement joins TRBV19 to TRBJ2-7; no reliable D call. The TCR comes from a man aged 18 to 35 in good health. Some clones in this sample may be carry-over from other donors' samples. The CDR3 DNA is TGTGCCAGTAGTATAGCCCCAGGTTTACCCTACGAGCAGTACTTC. This codes for CASSIAPGLPYEQYF. Using reference TRBV19 and TRBJ2-7 for the parts outside the CDR3, the full variable domain is DGGITQSPKYLFRKEGQNVTLSCEQNLNHDAMYWYRQDPGQGLRLIYYSQIVNDFQKGDIAEGYSVSREKKESFPLTVTSAQKNPTAFYLCASSIAPGLPYEQYFGPGTRLTVT.